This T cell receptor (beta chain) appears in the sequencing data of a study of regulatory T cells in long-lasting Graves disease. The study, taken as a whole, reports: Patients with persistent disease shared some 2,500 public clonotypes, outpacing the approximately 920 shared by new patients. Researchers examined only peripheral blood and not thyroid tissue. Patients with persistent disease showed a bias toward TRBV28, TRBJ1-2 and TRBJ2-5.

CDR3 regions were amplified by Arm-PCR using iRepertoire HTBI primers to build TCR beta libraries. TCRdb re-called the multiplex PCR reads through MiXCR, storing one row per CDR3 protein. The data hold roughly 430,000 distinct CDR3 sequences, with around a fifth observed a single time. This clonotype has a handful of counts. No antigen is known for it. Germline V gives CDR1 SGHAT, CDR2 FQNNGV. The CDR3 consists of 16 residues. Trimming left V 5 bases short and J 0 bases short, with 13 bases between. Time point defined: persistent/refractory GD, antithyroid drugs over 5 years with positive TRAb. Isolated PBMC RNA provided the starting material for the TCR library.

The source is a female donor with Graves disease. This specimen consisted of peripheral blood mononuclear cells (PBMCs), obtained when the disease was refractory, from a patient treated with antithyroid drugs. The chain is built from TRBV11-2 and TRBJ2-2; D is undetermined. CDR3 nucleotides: TGTGCCAGCAGCCCCCCGGCCCTACCGAACACCGGGGAGCTGTTTTTT. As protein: CASSPPALPNTGELFF.